The present T cell receptor (beta chain) was sequenced within a study of radiotherapy plus CTLA-4 blockade in lung cancer. For the study at large: In approximately 17% of patients, objective responses were seen; approximately 30% had disease control. Notes on the study in general: After radiotherapy and ipilimumab, tumor-derived clones expanded in peripheral blood. Dynamics of early blood T cell clones, together with interferon-beta, were reportedly the best predictors of response.

With ipilimumab providing CTLA-4 blockade, focal radiation was administered to patients who had chemo-refractory metastatic non-small-cell lung cancer. Generated by immunoSEQ multiplex PCR, the TCRdb table keeps only in-frame clones and is missing some. The sample consists of tens of thousands of clones, about 79% of them appearing once. This clone showed up just once. Antigen unknown. The sample contains more than one DNA sequence encoding this CDR3. The CDR3 spans 14 residues. Trimming took off 5 bases at V and 2 bases at J, with 10 bases between the two ends. CDR1 is SEHNR and CDR2 is FQNEAQ in the germline V gene (reference sequence).

Material: peripheral blood, obtained from a patient treated with radiotherapy plus ipilimumab. This sequence joins TRBV7-9 and TRBJ1-3, with D possibly being TRBD1 (5 bases). This clonotype was obtained from a human donor with non-small cell lung cancer that progressed on radiotherapy plus ipilimumab. The CDR3 DNA is TGTGCCAGCAGCCTCGGGGGAGCTGGAAACACCATATATTTT. Amino acids: CASSLGGAGNTIYF.